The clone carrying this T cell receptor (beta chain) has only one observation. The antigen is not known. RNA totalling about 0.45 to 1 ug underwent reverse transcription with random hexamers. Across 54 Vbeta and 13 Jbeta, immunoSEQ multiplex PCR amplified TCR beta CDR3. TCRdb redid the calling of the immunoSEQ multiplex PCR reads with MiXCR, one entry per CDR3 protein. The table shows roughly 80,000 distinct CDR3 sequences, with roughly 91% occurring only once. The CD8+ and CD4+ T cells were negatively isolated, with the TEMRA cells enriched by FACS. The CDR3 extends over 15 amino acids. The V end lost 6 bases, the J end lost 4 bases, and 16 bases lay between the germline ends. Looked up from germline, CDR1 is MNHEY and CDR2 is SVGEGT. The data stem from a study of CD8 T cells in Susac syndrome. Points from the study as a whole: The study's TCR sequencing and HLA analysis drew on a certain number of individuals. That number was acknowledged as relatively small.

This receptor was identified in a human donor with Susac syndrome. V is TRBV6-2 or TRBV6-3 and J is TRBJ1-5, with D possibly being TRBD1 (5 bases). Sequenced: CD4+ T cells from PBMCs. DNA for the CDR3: TGTGCCAGCAGGACGGAGGCCCAGGGAAATCAGCCCCAGCATTTT. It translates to CASRTEAQGNQPQHF.